The 17 T cell receptor beta chains below were found in one sample sequenced in a study of persistence of HIV-infected CD4 T cells. Cells were stimulated with overlapping HIV-1 Gag 15-mer peptides. CD40L-negative CD69-negative CD45RO-high memory CD4+ T cells were sorted as populations depleted of antigen-responding cells. This was the immunoSEQ version 4 assay in survey mode. The repertoire was sequenced with immunoSEQ multiplex PCR; TCRdb's copy has only in-frame clones and lacks some. This sample has about 40,000 clones; around 82% occur once, and the top ten carry more than 13%. These receptors have no known antigen. This specimen consisted of CD4+ T cells sorted from PBMCs after approximately 19-hour stimulation, obtained from a patient who received antiretroviral therapy. These receptors all stem from an adult man with HIV who was CMV-seropositive.

This clone appeared a few times. V gene TRBV13 combines with J gene TRBJ2-1, with 8 bases that match TRBD1. V trimming: 7 bases; J trimming: 3 bases; junction bases outside the gene matches: 5. Germline values: CDR1 PRHDT, CDR2 FYEKMQ (reference sequence). CDR3 length: 14 residues. CDR3 sequence reads: CASTEDRVYNEQFF. DNA of the CDR3: TGTGCCAGCACCGAGGACAGGGTCTACAATGAGCAGTTCTTC.

The genes are TRBV6-5 and TRBJ2-1, with 7 nucleotides matching TRBD1. CDR3 length: 12 amino acids. CDR1 is MNHEY, CDR2 SVGAGI, per germline. Unmatched junction bases numbered 8, after V lost 6 bases and J lost 12 bases. CDR3 in DNA: TGTGCCAGCAGCCGGACAGGAGCTGGGCAGTTCTTC. Encoded protein: CASSRTGAGQFF.

A few counts support this clone. The J gene is TRBJ1-5, the V gene TRBV2; no clear D. Deletions cut 3 bases from V and 1 base from J, with 7 bases between. The CDR3 has 14 residues. From germline, CDR1 is SNHLY and CDR2 FYNNEI. The CDR3 is CASSDTKSNQPQHF. DNA of the CDR3: TGTGCCAGCAGTGACACCAAGAGCAATCAGCCCCAGCATTTT.

The rearrangement joins TRBV5-1 to TRBJ2-7; the match to TRBD2 covers 12 bases. V was clipped by 3 bases and J by 4 bases; unmatched bases: 8. The CDR3 has 16 residues. Germline V gene sequence: CDR1 SGHRS, CDR2 YFSETQ. CDR3 in amino acids: CASSSALAGGPYEQYF. CDR3 nucleotide sequence: TGCGCCAGCAGCTCTGCCCTAGCGGGAGGGCCATACGAGCAGTACTTC.

The chain links TRBV6-5 to TRBJ1-2, with D possibly matching TRBD1 (5 bases). The CDR3 contains 14 residues. The germline V and J ends were trimmed by 2 bases and 6 bases, with 13 bases remaining between them. Per germline, CDR1 MNHEY and CDR2 SVGAGI. In DNA, the CDR3 is TGTGCCAGCAGTTACACGAAACAGGAGGATGGCTACACCTTC. It encodes CASSYTKQEDGYTF.

This clone has just one count. V is TRBV24-1 and J is TRBJ1-1; D is unclear. This CDR3 is 14 amino acids long. Per the germline V gene, CDR1 is KGHDR and CDR2 is SFDVKD. The CDR3 nucleotides read TGTGACGGTAGCCGAGCAAACATGAACACTGAAGCTTTCTTT. It encodes CDGSRANMNTEAFF.

The chain uses TRBV29-1 and TRBJ1-5; D ambiguous. Germline loops: CDR1 SQVTM, CDR2 ANQGSEA. V was shortened by 1 base and J by 1 base, with 5 bases between the two germline ends. This CDR3 is 13 amino acids long. DNA of the CDR3: TGCAGCGTTGAAGTATCGAGCAATCAGCCCCAGCATTTT. It specifies CSVEVSSNQPQHF.

The rearrangement uses TRBV6-5 and TRBJ2-3; the match to TRBD1 covers 7 bases. Trimming cost V 6 bases and J 1 base; bases outside gene matches: 7. CDR1 and CDR2 (germline): MNHEY, SVGAGI. The CDR3 contains 15 residues. The CDR3 bases are TGTGCCAGCAGAATCACGCAGGGGGGCACAGATACGCAGTATTTT. This encodes CASRITQGGTDTQYF.

The CDR3 coding sequence is TGTGCCAGCAACCAGGGGGATACGCAGTATTTT. It yields the protein CASNQGDTQYF. The chain uses TRBV2 and TRBJ2-3, with TRBD1 as a possible D gene (6 bases). The CDR3 length is 11 residues. Germline-derived CDR1 and CDR2 are SNHLY and FYNNEI. V was cut by 7 bases and J by 6 bases, with 8 bases left in between.

By share, this clone ranks as medium-sized (0.01 to 0.1%). This chain uses TRBV7-2 with TRBJ1-2; D is ambiguous. Germline values: CDR1 SGHTA, CDR2 FQGNSA. V lost 1 base to trimming and J lost 0 bases, with 12 bases between them. This CDR3 region has 16 residues. The CDR3 DNA follows: TGTGCCAGCAGCTTAGTTTTTGGCAATCCTAACTATGGCTACACCTTC. This encodes CASSLVFGNPNYGYTF.

This chain connects TRBV12-3 or TRBV12-4 to TRBJ2-1; no reliable D call. This CDR3 region has 11 residues. Trimming left V 6 bases short and J 6 bases short, with 6 bases between. CDR3 loop: CASRRFNEQFF. In DNA form, the CDR3 reads TGTGCCAGCAGGCGTTTCAATGAGCAGTTCTTC.

This chain uses TRBV2 with TRBJ1-3; D is possibly TRBD1 (5 bases). Trimming cost V 4 bases and J 4 bases, with 17 bases left between them. Germline CDR1 and CDR2: SNHLY and FYNNEI. The CDR3 spans 16 residues. DNA for the CDR3: TGTGCCAGCAGTGCCCAACGGGGGGGAAGAGGAAACACCATATATTTT. This sequence encodes CASSAQRGGRGNTIYF.

This clone was recorded once. The chain uses TRBV2 and TRBJ1-5; D unresolved. Per the germline V gene, CDR1 is SNHLY and CDR2 is FYNNEI. V lost 5 bases, J lost 7 bases, and 15 bases lay in between. The CDR3 length is 14 residues. CDR3 DNA sequence: TGTGCCAGCAGTCCCCGGACCCACCCCCAGCCCCAGCATTTT. Translation: CASSPRTHPQPQHF.

This clone was detected only once. V is TRBV2 and J is TRBJ2-7, with 10 bases aligning to TRBD2. Per germline, CDR1 SNHLY and CDR2 FYNNEI. This CDR3 contains 15 residues. Unmatched junction bases numbered 9, after V lost 1 base and J lost 9 bases. The CDR3 protein is CASSEGSSGGIRQYF. DNA for the CDR3: TGTGCCAGCAGTGAAGGTTCTAGCGGGGGCATTCGGCAGTACTTC.

The rearrangement uses TRBV3-1 (or the pseudogene TRBV3-2) and TRBJ2-7, with D uncertain. The CDR3 has 15 residues. Germline CDR1 reads LGHDT; CDR2 reads YNNKEL (reference sequence). The V end was cut by 3 bases, the J end by 0 bases, with 12 bases between. Written as DNA, the CDR3 is TGTGCCAGCAGCCACTTGGGCAGAGCCTCCTACGAGCAGTACTTC. Amino acid sequence: CASSHLGRASYEQYF.

This chain joins TRBV30 and TRBJ1-1, with a weak D call TRBD1 (5 bases). The CDR3 length is 11 residues. V lost 3 bases and J lost 10, with 12 bases in between. CDR1 GTSNPN and CDR2 SVGIG come from the germline V gene (reference sequence). CDR3 residues: CAWRATGGAFF. The CDR3 nucleotides are TGTGCCTGGAGAGCGACCGGGGGAGCTTTCTTT.

The chain couples TRBV18 to TRBJ2-7, with 13 bases matching TRBD2. The length of the CDR3 is 15 residues. Trimming cost V 3 bases and J 7 bases; bases outside gene matches: 6. CDR1 is KGHSH and CDR2 is LQKENI in the germline V gene. The chain's CDR3 is CASSPGLAGQGEQYF. The CDR3 nucleotides read TGTGCCAGCTCACCGGGACTAGCGGGGCAGGGGGAGCAGTACTTC.